By share, the clone carrying this T cell receptor (beta chain) counts as medium-sized (0.01 to 0.1%). The data stem from a study of cytomegalovirus exposure and HLA in healthy donors. 13 Jbeta primers and 60 Vbeta primers were used for the PCR. TCRdb's table, derived via immunoSEQ multiplex PCR, lists solely in-frame clones and lacks some. The profile shows 40,000 to 45,000 clones, approximately 47% of them singletons. Specimen: PBMCs. The receptor was isolated from a man aged 55 to 70 in good health and CMV-seronegative.

The CDR3 is CASSYPPDTQYF. The CDR3, as DNA: TGTGCCAGCAGCTATCCCCCCGATACGCAGTATTTT. The rearrangement links TRBV28 to TRBJ2-3; D uncertain. The V gene's germline CDR1 is MDHEN and CDR2 SYDVKM. Trimming shortened V by 6 bases and J by 6 bases, and 10 bases separated the two germline ends. There are 12 residues in the CDR3.